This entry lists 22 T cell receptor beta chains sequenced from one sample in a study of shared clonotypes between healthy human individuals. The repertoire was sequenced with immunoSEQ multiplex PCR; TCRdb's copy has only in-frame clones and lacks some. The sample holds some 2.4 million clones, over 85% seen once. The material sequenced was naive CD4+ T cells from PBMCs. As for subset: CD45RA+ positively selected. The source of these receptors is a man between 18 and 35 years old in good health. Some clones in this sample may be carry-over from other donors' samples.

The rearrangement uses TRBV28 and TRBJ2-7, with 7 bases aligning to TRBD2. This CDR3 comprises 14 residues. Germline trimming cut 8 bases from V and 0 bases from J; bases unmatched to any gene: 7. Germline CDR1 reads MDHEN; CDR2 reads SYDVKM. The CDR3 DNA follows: TGTGCCAGCCGTGCGGCGGGAGCCTCCTACGAGCAGTACTTC. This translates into CASRAAGASYEQYF.

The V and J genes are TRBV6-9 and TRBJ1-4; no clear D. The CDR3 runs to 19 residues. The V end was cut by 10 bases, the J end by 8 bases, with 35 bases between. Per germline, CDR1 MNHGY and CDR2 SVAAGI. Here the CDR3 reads CATNVIGECLKETGEKLFF. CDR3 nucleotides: TGTGCCACCAACGTTATTGGGGAATGCCTCAAGGAAACTGGGGAAAAACTGTTTTTT.

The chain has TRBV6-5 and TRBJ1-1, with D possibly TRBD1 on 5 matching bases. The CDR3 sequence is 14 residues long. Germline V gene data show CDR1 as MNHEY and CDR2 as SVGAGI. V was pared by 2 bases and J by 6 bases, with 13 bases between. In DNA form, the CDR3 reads TGTGCCAGCAGTTACGGAGGGGCAGCCCCTGAAGCTTTCTTT. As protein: CASSYGGAAPEAFF.

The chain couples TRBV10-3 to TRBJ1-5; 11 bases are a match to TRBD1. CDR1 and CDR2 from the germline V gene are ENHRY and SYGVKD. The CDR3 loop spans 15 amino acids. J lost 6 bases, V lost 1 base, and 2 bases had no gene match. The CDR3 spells CAISEFGTGGQPQHF. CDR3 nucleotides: TGTGCCATCAGTGAGTTTGGGACAGGGGGTCAGCCCCAGCATTTT.

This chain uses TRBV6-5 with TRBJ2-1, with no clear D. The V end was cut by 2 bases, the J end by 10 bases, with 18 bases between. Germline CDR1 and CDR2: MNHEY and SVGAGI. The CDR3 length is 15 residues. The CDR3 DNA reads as TGTGCCAGCAGTTACCTAAGTCGAGCATTATCCGAGCAGTTCTTC. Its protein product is CASSYLSRALSEQFF.

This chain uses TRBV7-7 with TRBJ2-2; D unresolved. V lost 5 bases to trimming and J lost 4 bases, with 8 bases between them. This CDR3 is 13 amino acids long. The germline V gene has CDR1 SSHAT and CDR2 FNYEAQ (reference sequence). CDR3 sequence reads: CASSTTPTGELFF. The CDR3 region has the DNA TGTGCCAGCAGCACGACTCCCACCGGGGAGCTGTTTTTT.

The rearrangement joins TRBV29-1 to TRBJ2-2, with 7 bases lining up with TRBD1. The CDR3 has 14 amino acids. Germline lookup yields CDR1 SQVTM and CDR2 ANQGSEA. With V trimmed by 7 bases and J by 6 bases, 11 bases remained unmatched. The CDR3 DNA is TGCAGCGCCAAAAAGGGGGCTGGCGCCGGGGAGCTGTTTTTT. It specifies CSAKKGAGAGELFF.

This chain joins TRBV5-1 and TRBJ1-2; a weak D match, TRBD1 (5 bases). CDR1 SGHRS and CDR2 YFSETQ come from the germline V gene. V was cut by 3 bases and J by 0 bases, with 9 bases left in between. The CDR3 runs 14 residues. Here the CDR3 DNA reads TGCGCCAGCAGCTCGGACACGGCTAACTATGGCTACACCTTC. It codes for CASSSDTANYGYTF.

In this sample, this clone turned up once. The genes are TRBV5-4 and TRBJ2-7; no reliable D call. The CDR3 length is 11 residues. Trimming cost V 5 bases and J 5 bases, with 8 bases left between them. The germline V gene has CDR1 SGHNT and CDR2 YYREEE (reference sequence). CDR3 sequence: CASRSIDEQYF. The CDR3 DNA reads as TGTGCCAGCAGATCAATAGACGAGCAGTACTTC.

CDR3 in amino acids: CASSDLGLALSGANVLTF. CDR3 coding DNA: TGCGCCAGCAGTGATTTGGGACTAGCCCTATCTGGGGCCAACGTCCTGACTTTC. The chain uses TRBV10-2 and TRBJ2-6, with 9 bases matching TRBD2. CDR1 and CDR2 from the germline V gene are WSHSY and SAAADI. V trimming: 3 bases; J trimming: 1 base; junction bases outside the gene matches: 7. This CDR3 has 18 residues.

The CDR3 DNA follows: TGTGCCAGCACAGGGGGGAAGGGCGAGCAGTACTTC. The encoded protein is CASTGGKGEQYF. The chain carries TRBV6-5 and TRBJ2-7; a possible D gene is TRBD1 (7 bases). The length of the CDR3 is 12 residues. V was trimmed by 7 bases and J by 6 bases, leaving 13 bases between them. Germline loops: CDR1 MNHEY, CDR2 SVGAGI.

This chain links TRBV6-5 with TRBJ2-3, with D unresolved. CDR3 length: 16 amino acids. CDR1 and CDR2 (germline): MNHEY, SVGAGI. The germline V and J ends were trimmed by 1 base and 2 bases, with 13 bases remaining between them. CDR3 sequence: CASSYFSKSPTDTQYF. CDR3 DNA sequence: TGTGCCAGCAGTTACTTTTCAAAATCCCCCACAGATACGCAGTATTTT.

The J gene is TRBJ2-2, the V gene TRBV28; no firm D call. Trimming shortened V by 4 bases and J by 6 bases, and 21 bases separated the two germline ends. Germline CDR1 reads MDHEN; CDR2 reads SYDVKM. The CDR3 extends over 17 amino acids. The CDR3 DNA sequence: TGTGCCAGCAGTTCGCAAACCGGCAGGACGGGCTCCGGGGAGCTGTTTTTT. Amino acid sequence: CASSSQTGRTGSGELFF.

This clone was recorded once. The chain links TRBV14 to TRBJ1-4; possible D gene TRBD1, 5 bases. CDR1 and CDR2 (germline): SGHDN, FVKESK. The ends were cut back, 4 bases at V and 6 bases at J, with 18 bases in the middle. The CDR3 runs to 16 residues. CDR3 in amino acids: CASSLPTGGRYEKLFF. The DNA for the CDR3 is TGTGCCAGCAGCCTTCCCACGGGGGGTCGTTATGAAAAACTGTTTTTT.

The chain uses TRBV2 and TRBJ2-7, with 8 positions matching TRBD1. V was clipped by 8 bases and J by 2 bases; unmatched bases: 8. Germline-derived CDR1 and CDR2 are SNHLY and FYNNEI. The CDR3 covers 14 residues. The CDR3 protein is CASGPTGAPYEQYF. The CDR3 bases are TGTGCCAGCGGGCCGACAGGGGCCCCCTACGAGCAGTACTTC.

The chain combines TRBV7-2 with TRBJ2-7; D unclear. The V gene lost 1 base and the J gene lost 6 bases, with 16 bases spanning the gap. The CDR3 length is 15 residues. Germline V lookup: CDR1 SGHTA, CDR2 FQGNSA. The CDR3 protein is CASSLVLQVSSEQYF. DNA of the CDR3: TGTGCCAGCAGCTTAGTGCTGCAGGTTTCAAGCGAGCAGTACTTC.

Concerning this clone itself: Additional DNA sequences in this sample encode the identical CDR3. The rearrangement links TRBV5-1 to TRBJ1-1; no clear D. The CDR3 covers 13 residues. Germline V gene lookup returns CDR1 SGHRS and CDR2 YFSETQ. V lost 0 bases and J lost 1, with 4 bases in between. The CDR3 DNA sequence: TGCGCCAGCAGCTTGGCTTCGAACACTGAAGCTTTCTTT. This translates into CASSLASNTEAFF.

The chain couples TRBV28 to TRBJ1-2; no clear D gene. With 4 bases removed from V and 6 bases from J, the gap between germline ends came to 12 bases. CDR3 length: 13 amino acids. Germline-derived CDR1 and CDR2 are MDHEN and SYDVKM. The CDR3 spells CASSSGDRNGYTF. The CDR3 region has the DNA TGTGCCAGCAGTTCCGGAGACCGAAATGGCTACACCTTC.

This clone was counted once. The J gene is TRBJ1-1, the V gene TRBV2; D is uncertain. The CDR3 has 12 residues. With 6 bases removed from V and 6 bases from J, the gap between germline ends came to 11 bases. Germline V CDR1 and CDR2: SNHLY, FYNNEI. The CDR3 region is CASSGGGAEAFF. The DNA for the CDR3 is TGTGCCAGCAGCGGCGGCGGGGCTGAAGCTTTCTTT.

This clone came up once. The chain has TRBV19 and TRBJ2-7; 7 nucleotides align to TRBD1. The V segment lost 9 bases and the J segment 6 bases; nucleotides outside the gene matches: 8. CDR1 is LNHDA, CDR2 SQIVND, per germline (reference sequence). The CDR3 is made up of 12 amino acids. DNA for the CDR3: TGTGCCAGCTCGGGACAGTCAGGCGAGCAGTACTTC. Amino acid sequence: CASSGQSGEQYF.

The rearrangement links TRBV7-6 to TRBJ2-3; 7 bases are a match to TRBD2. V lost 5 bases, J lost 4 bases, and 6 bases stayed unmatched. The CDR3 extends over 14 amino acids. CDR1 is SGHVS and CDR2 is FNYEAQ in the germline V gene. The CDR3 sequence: CASSTGLGADTQYF. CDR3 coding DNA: TGTGCCAGCAGCACCGGACTAGGGGCAGATACGCAGTATTTT. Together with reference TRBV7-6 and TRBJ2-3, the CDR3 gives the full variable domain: GAGVSQSPRYKVTKRGQDVALRCDPISGHVSLYWYRQALGQGPEFLTYFNYEAQQDKSGLPNDRFSAERPEGSISTLTIQRTEQRDSAMYRCASSTGLGADTQYFGPGTRLTVL.

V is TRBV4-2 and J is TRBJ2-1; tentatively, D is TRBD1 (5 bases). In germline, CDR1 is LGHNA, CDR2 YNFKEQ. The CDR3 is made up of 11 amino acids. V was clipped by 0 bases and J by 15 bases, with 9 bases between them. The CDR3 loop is CASSQEDSRFF. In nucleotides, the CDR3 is TGTGCCAGCAGCCAAGAAGACAGTAGGTTCTTC.